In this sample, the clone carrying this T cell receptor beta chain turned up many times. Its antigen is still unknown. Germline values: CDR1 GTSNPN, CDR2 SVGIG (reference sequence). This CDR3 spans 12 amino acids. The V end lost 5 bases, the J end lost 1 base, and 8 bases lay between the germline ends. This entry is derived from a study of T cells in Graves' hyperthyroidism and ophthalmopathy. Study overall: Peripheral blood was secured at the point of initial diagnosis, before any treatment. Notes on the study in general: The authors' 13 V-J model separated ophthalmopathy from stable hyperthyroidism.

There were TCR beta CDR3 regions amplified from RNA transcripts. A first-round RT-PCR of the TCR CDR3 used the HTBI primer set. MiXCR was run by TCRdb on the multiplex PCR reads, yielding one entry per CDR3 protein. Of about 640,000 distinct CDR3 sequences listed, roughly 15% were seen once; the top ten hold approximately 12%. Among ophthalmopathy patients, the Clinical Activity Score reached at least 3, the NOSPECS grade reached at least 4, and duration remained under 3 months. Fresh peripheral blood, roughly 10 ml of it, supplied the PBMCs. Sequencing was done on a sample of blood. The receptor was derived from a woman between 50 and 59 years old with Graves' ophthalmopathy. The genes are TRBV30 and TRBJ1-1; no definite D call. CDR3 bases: TGTGCCTGGGGAGGGTCGAACACTGAAGCTTTCTTT. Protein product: CAWGGSNTEAFF.